This entry concerns a single TCR beta chain. Its antigen is still unknown. This sample was taken from a study of cytomegalovirus exposure and HLA in healthy donors. Looking at the study overall: Around 180 million T cells yielded 110 million or so unique TCR beta sequences in earlier analysis. Early released data comprised around 85 million unique TCRs from HLA-typed donors.

Whole-study findings and limits: Later analysis suggested links between common viral pathogens and several top significant clusters.

The PCR contained 60 Vbeta and 13 Jbeta primers. TCRdb's copy holds only in-frame clones and misses some; the assay was immunoSEQ multiplex PCR. The sample holds approximately 200,000 clones, just under 75% seen once. This receptor was obtained from a woman in her 30s in good health and CMV-seropositive. The source material was PBMCs.

CDR3 residues: CASSATNNEQFF. The CDR3 region has the DNA TGTGCCAGCAGCGCTACTAACAATGAGCAGTTCTTC. This chain connects TRBV5-4 to TRBJ2-1; D gene unclear. The CDR3 extends over 12 amino acids. CDR1 and CDR2 (germline): SGHNT, YYREEE (reference sequence). V was clipped by 4 bases and J by 5 bases, with 7 bases between them.